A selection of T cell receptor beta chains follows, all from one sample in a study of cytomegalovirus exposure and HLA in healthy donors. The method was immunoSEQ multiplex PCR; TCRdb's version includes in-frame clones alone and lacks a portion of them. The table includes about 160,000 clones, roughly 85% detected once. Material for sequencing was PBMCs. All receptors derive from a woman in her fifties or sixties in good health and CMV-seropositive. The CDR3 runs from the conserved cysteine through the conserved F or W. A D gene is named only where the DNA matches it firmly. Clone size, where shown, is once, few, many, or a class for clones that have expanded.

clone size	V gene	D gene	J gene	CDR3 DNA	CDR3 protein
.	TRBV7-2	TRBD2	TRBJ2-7	TGTGCCAGCAGCTCCGGGAGCGGGAGGGCCTCGGGGTACTACGAGCAGTACTTC	CASSSGSGRASGYYEQYF
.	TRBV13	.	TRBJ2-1	TGTGCCAGCAGCCCTCATGGGCAGCGGACGACCTACAATGAGCAGTTCTTC	CASSPHGQRTTYNEQFF
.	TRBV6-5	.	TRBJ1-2	TGTGCCAGCAGTCCAGGGGAACTTCGTAGCGGCTACACCTTC	CASSPGELRSGYTF
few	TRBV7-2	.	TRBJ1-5	TGTGCCAGCAGCTCCTGGGGCGCCAGCAATCAGCCCCAGCATTTT	CASSSWGASNQPQHF
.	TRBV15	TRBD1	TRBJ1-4	TGTGCCACCACAGGGGGACACCAAGAAACCGGGGGGGTGTTTTTT	CATTGGHQETGGVFF
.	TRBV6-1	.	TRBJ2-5	TGTGCCAGCAAGGCAAGTCAGAGGGAGACCCAGTACTTC	CASKASQRETQYF
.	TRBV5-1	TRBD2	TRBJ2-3	TGCGCCAGCAGCCTAGAGCGGGGGGGCCAGACAGATACGCAGTATTTT	CASSLERGGQTDTQYF
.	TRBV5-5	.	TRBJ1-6	TGTGCCACCCGACAGAATCTATTCTCCTATAATTCACCCCTCCACTTT	CATRQNLFSYNSPLHF
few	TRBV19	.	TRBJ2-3	TGTGCCAGTAGTATGGGGGGTCGCACAGATACGCAGTATTTT	CASSMGGRTDTQYF
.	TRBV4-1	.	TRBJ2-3	TGCGCCAGCAGCCAAGATGGGCAGGGGGGAGATACGCAGTATTTT	CASSQDGQGGDTQYF
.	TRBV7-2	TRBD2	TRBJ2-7	TGTGCCAGCAGCTCATTAGCGGGGGGATCCTACGAGCAGTACTTC	CASSSLAGGSYEQYF
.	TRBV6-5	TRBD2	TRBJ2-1	TGTGCCAGCAGATTAGTAGCGGGAGGTCACAATGAGCAGTTCTTC	CASRLVAGGHNEQFF
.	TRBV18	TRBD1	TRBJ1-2	TGTGCCAGCTCACCACCGGGACAGGTTCTGTTTGCGGTAGGCTACACCTTC	CASSPPGQVLFAVGYTF
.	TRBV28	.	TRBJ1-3	TGTGCCAGCAGTTTCAGGGGTGGAAACACCATATATTTT	CASSFRGGNTIYF
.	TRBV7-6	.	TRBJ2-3	TGTGCCAGCAGCTTAGGAGGGATCCCAGATACGCAGTATTTT	CASSLGGIPDTQYF
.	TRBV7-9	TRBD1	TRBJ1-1	TGTGCCAGCAGCTTAGGGGACAGGAACACTGAAGCTTTCTTT	CASSLGDRNTEAFF
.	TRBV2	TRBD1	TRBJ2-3	TGTGCCAGCAGGGGACAGGCATCGAGCACAGATACGCAGTATTTT	CASRGQASSTDTQYF
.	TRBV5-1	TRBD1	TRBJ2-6	TGCGCCAGCAGCTTCGGGACAGGGGGTTCTCTTTCTGGGGCCAACGTCCTGACTTTC	CASSFGTGGSLSGANVLTF
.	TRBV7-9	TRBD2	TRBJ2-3	TGTGCCAGCAGCCTACTAGCGGGGACCCCAGATACGCAGTATTTT	CASSLLAGTPDTQYF
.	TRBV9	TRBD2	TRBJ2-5	TGTGCCAGCAGCGCTAGCGGGGGGGCCTCCGAGACCCAGTACTTC	CASSASGGASETQYF
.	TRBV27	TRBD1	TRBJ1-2	TGTGCCAGCAGTTTATTCCGCCCGACAGGGAGTCATGGCTACACCTTC	CASSLFRPTGSHGYTF
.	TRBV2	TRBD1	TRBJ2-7	TGTGCCAGCAGTATGGACAGGGGCGTCAACGAGCAGTACTTC	CASSMDRGVNEQYF
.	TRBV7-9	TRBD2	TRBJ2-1	TGTGCCAGCAGCCCGAAAGGGACTAGCGGGAACCATGAGCAGTTCTTC	CASSPKGTSGNHEQFF
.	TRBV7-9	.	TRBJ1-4	TGTGCCAGCAGCCCTCGGGGGGGGGAAAAACTGTTTTTT	CASSPRGGEKLFF
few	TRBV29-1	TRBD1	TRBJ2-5	TGCAGCGTTCGGGGACAGCTCCAAGAGACCCAGTACTTC	CSVRGQLQETQYF
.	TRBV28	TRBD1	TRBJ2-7	TGTGCCAGCAGTGAGCGACAGGGTTCCCCCTACGAGCAGTACTTC	CASSERQGSPYEQYF
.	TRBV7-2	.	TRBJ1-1	TGTGCCAGCAGCCCTATTGGAGGGGCCGCCGGTTTGGGCACTGAAGCTTTCTTT	CASSPIGGAAGLGTEAFF
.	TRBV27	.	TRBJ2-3	TGTGCCAGCAGGATCGGTAGCACAGATACGCAGTATTTT	CASRIGSTDTQYF
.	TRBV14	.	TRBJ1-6	TGTGCCAGCAGCCAAGATGGAAGGGGCAATTCACCCCTCCACTTT	CASSQDGRGNSPLHF
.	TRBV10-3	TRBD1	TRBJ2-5	TGTGCCATCAGTGAAGAGGGCAGGGGGCCAGAGACCCAGTACTTC	CAISEEGRGPETQYF
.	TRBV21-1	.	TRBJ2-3	TGTGCCAGCAGCACCCGGGGACAGGGGAGCACAGATACGCAGTATTTT	CASSTRGQGSTDTQYF
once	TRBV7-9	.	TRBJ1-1	TGTGCCAGCAGTTGGGACATCGGCACTGAAGCTTTCTTT	CASSWDIGTEAFF
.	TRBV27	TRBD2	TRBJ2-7	TGTGCCAGCAGTTTGCGAGGGACTAGCGGCGAGCAGTACTTC	CASSLRGTSGEQYF
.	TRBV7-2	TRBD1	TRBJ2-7	TGTGCCAGCAGCTTAGGGGACAGGGTTTCCTACGAGCAGTACTTC	CASSLGDRVSYEQYF
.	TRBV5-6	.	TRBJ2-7	TGTGCCAGCAGCATCACCGCTTCGTGGGAGCGATCCTACGAGCAGTACTTC	CASSITASWERSYEQYF
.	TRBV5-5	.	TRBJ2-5	TGTGCCAGCAGCTTGGTGCTAGGAAAAGAGACCCAGTACTTC	CASSLVLGKETQYF
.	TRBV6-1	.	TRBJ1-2	TGTGCCAGCAGTGAAGCGCTAAGGGGTACCTATGGCTACACCTTC	CASSEALRGTYGYTF
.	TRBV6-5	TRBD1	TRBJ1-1	TGTGCCAGCAGTTACAACAGGGGCACTGAAGCTTTCTTT	CASSYNRGTEAFF
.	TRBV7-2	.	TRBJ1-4	TGTGCCAGCAGCGGCCCAGGTGAAAAACTGTTTTTT	CASSGPGEKLFF
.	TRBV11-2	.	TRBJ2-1	TGTGCCAGCAGCCCTAGGAATGAGCAGTTCTTC	CASSPRNEQFF
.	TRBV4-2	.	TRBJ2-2	TGTGCCAGCAGCCAAGTTACAGGGTCCGGCACCGGGGAGCTGTTTTTT	CASSQVTGSGTGELFF
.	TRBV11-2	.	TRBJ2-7	TGTGCCAGCAGCCAAGACAGATTACCCTACGAGCAGTACTTC	CASSQDRLPYEQYF
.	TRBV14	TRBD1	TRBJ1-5	TGTGCCAGCAGCCAAGATCGGGGGACAGGGGGTTATCAGCCCCAGCATTTT	CASSQDRGTGGYQPQHF
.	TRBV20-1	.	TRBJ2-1	TGCAGTGCTATTGAACTGAGTGAGCAGTTCTTC	CSAIELSEQFF
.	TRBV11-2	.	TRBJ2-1	TGTGCCAGCAGCCCCCCACCAGGAGGTGAGCAGTTCTTC	CASSPPPGGEQFF
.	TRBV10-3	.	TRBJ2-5	TGTGCCATCAGCGGGGAGGGGGGATACCCCCGGACCCAGTACTTC	CAISGEGGYPRTQYF
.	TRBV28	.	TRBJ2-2	TGTGCCAGCAGGGGCTTCTCGAACACCGGGGAGCTGTTTTTT	CASRGFSNTGELFF
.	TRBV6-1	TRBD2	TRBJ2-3	TGTGCCAGCAGAGACCTAGCGGGCTACACAGATACGCAGTATTTT	CASRDLAGYTDTQYF
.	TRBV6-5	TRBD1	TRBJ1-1	TGTGCCAGCAGCCGGCGACAGGGAAACACTGAAGCTTTCTTT	CASSRRQGNTEAFF
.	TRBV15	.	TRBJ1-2	TGTGCCACCAGCCAGCACGGGGTTTACAGCTACACCTTC	CATSQHGVYSYTF
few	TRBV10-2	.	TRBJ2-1	TGCGCCAGCAGGCGAACCATAGCGGAACACAATGAGCAGTTCTTC	CASRRTIAEHNEQFF
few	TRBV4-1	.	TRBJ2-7	TGCGCCAGCAGCCAAGATCCAGGGACACCCTCCTACGAGCAGTACTTC	CASSQDPGTPSYEQYF
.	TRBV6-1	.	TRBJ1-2	TGTGCCAGCAGGACAGGAGCCTATGGCTACACCTTC	CASRTGAYGYTF
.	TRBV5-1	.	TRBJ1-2	TGCGCCAGCAGCTTGACAGGCCTCCTGCAGGCCTATGGCTACACCTTC	CASSLTGLLQAYGYTF
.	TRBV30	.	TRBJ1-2	TGTGCCTGGAGTACCTCGACAGGACGCTATGGCTACACCTTC	CAWSTSTGRYGYTF
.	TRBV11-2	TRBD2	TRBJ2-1	TGTGCCAGCAGCGGCGAGGCACTAGCGAGGGGTGAGCAGTTCTTC	CASSGEALARGEQFF
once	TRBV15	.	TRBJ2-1	TGTGCCACCAGCAGAGACAGGGGATCGGAGAGTGAGCAGTTCTTC	CATSRDRGSESEQFF
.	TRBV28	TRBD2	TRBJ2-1	TGTGCCAGCAGGGGCCTAGCGGGAGGCCGGGATTTCTTC	CASRGLAGGRDFF
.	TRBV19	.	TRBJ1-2	TGTGCCAGTAATAAGGGGCTAGACTATGGCTACACCTTC	CASNKGLDYGYTF
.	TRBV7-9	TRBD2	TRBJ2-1	TGTGCCAGCAGAAGGGGACTAGGTGTGAATGAGCAGTTCTTC	CASRRGLGVNEQFF